What follows are 23 T cell receptor beta chains derived from one specimen sequenced in a study of T cells in Graves' hyperthyroidism and ophthalmopathy. RNA transcripts provided the source from which TCR beta CDR3 regions were amplified. The TCR CDR3 was amplified in a first-round RT-PCR using the HTBI primer set. From the multiplex PCR reads, TCRdb called clonotypes with MiXCR, one entry per CDR3 protein. The sample holds roughly 110,000 distinct CDR3 sequences, about 17% seen once. Material for sequencing was blood. The source is a woman between 50 and 59 years old with Graves' hyperthyroidism.

This clonotype was seen many times. V and J are TRBV11-3 and TRBJ2-7; 8 bases map to TRBD2. The junction had 14 bases not matched to a gene; V was cut back by 5 bases and J by 5 bases. CDR1 and CDR2 from the germline V gene are SGHNT and YENEEA. The CDR3 spans 16 residues. In DNA, the CDR3 is TGTGCCAGCAGCCTCGGGAGGGGACCCTCAGGCGACGAGCAGTACTTC. This gives the protein CASSLGRGPSGDEQYF.

As to this clonotype: This may come from a read error, since a much larger clone is one base off. Here the CDR3 omits its conserved ending phenylalanine or tryptophan, so a read error is the likely source. The J gene is TRBJ2-3, the V gene TRBV7-2, with TRBD2 matching over 11 bases. The V segment lost 3 bases and the J segment 1 base; nucleotides outside the gene matches: 3. From germline, CDR1 is SGHTA and CDR2 FQGNSA. The CDR3 contains 16 residues. CDR3 sequence reads: CASSFRTSGRTDTQYC. CDR3 nucleotides: TGTGCCAGCAGCTTCCGGACTAGCGGGCGCACAGATACGCAGTATTGT.

J is TRBJ1-1 and V is TRBV18; D is ambiguous. Germline V gives CDR1 KGHSH, CDR2 LQKENI. The ends were cut back, 6 bases at V and 0 bases at J, with 11 bases in the middle. This CDR3 is built from 14 residues. In DNA form, the CDR3 reads TGTGCCAGCTCCAACACGAACATGAACACTGAAGCTTTCTTT. As protein: CASSNTNMNTEAFF.

This clonotype has ten or more counts. The rearrangement joins TRBV5-1 to TRBJ2-5; 7 bases are shared with TRBD1. The CDR3 has 15 residues. Trimming removed 4 bases from V and 2 bases from J; junction bases left unmatched: 8. CDR1 and CDR2 (germline): SGHRS, YFSETQ. The CDR3 region is CASSPRTGEQETQYF. The CDR3, as DNA: TGCGCCAGCAGCCCCAGGACAGGCGAGCAAGAGACCCAGTACTTC.

This clonotype was observed many times. This chain uses TRBV7-8 with TRBJ2-1, with TRBD2 matching 13 bases. The CDR3 consists of 15 residues. The germline V gene encodes CDR1 SGHVS and CDR2 FQNEAQ. V lost 5 bases, J lost 8 bases, and 6 bases stayed unmatched. The CDR3 DNA is TGTGCCAGCAGCGCCACTAGCGGGAGGGCCGATGAGCAGTTCTTC. Residues: CASSATSGRADEQFF. The full variable domain, in which reference TRBV7-8 and TRBJ2-1 provide the parts outside the CDR3, is GAGVSQSPRYKVAKRGQDVALRCDPISGHVSLFWYQQALGQGPEFLTYFQNEAQLDKSGLPSDRFFAERPEGSVSTLKIQRTQQEDSAVYLCASSATSGRADEQFFGPGTRLTVL.

This clonotype appeared many times. V usage is TRBV4-2 and J usage is TRBJ2-3; D is undetermined. Per the germline V gene, CDR1 is LGHNA and CDR2 is YNFKEQ. Trimming removed 1 base from V and 5 bases from J, with 10 bases in between. The CDR3 runs 14 residues. Written as DNA, the CDR3 is TGTGCCAGCAGCCAAGTTTTAGGGCAAGATACGCAGTATTTT. Translation gives CASSQVLGQDTQYF.

In this sample, this clonotype turned up many times. The chain employs TRBV20-1 and TRBJ2-1, with 12 bases aligning to TRBD2. The ends lost 0 bases at V and 10 bases at J; junction bases unmatched: 7. The CDR3 sequence is 15 residues long. CDR1 and CDR2 (germline): DFQATT, SNEGSKA (reference sequence). CDR3 sequence reads: CSARDWRTSGKEQFF. Written as DNA, the CDR3 is TGCAGTGCTAGAGATTGGCGGACTAGCGGGAAGGAGCAGTTCTTC.

This clonotype appeared many times. CDR3 in amino acids: CASTSVLASGYNEQFF. For the CDR3, the DNA is TGCGCCAGCACCTCAGTGTTGGCTAGCGGTTACAATGAGCAGTTCTTC. The chain is built from TRBV5-1 and TRBJ2-1; 7 bases are a match to TRBD2. In germline, CDR1 is SGHRS, CDR2 YFSETQ. CDR3 length equals 16 residues. V lost 6 bases, J lost 4 bases, and 13 bases stayed unmatched.

This clonotype was observed a handful of times. V is TRBV6-5 and J is TRBJ1-5, with 8 nucleotides matching TRBD1. Per the germline V gene, CDR1 is MNHEY and CDR2 is SVGAGI. The CDR3 has 15 amino acids. Trimming at V came to 2 bases and at J to 7 bases, leaving 7 bases not matched to a gene. CDR3 DNA sequence: TGTGCCAGCAGTTACGTCCAGGGGGCGGGACAGCCCCAGCATTTT. Its protein product is CASSYVQGAGQPQHF.

This clonotype was counted at least ten times. The chain couples TRBV6-1 to TRBJ2-1; D is unresolved. Germline lookup yields CDR1 MNHNS and CDR2 SASEGT. This CDR3 region has 15 residues. Trimming cost V 5 bases and J 0 bases, with 11 bases left between them. In DNA form, the CDR3 reads TGTGCCAGCAGTAACAAACCAGGCTCCTACAATGAGCAGTTCTTC. As protein: CASSNKPGSYNEQFF.

The table lists this clonotype with many counts. V is TRBV28 and J is TRBJ1-6, with 8 bases lining up with TRBD1. The CDR3 sequence is 16 residues long. From germline, CDR1 is MDHEN and CDR2 SYDVKM. With 4 bases clipped from V and 8 bases from J, the junction kept 10 bases outside the gene matches. The CDR3 region has the DNA TGTGCCAGCAGTTCGGGACAGGTGTTTCACCATTCACCCCTCCACTTT. Translation: CASSSGQVFHHSPLHF.

This chain joins TRBV19 and TRBJ1-1; D not certain. Trimming removed 5 bases from V and 5 bases from J, with 15 bases in between. Germline CDR1 reads LNHDA; CDR2 reads SQIVND (reference sequence). There are 14 residues in the CDR3. The CDR3 DNA is TGTGCCAGTAGTCCATCGACCGCCGGGACTGAAGCTTTCTTT. Its translation: CASSPSTAGTEAFF.

The CDR3 spells CASSPLTSGSPNEQFF. CDR3 in DNA: TGTGCCAGCAGCCCATTGACTAGCGGGAGTCCCAATGAGCAGTTCTTC. V and J are TRBV7-6 and TRBJ2-1; 12 nucleotides align to TRBD2. J lost 6 bases, V lost 5 bases, and 8 bases had no gene match. CDR1 and CDR2 from the germline V gene are SGHVS and FNYEAQ. The CDR3 sequence is 16 residues long.

The chain is built from TRBV11-2 and TRBJ2-1; TRBD2 matches at 8 bases. Germline CDR1 SGHAT, CDR2 FQNNGV. With V trimmed by 3 bases and J by 0 bases, 13 bases remained unmatched. There are 19 residues in the CDR3. Here the CDR3 DNA reads TGTGCCAGCAGCTTGATGGCGGGAGGACCTTCTAGCTCCTACAATGAGCAGTTCTTC. This sequence encodes CASSLMAGGPSSSYNEQFF.

This clonotype was detected only once. DNA of the CDR3: TGTGCCAGCAGTTCCGGGACTACGACCTACAATGAGCAGTTCTTC. Translating gives CASSSGTTTYNEQFF. V and J are TRBV11-3 and TRBJ2-1, with TRBD2 matching 7 bases. After removal of 6 bases from V and 2 bases from J, the junction contained 7 bases not matched to a gene. CDR1 is SGHNT, CDR2 YENEEA, per germline. The CDR3 extends over 15 amino acids.

This clonotype was seen at least ten times. V gene TRBV20-1 combines with J gene TRBJ2-1; D possibly corresponds to TRBD2 (5 bases). The CDR3 extends over 14 amino acids. V lost 3 bases, J lost 0 bases, and 9 bases lay in between. Germline loops: CDR1 DFQATT, CDR2 SNEGSKA (reference sequence). DNA for the CDR3: TGCAGTGCTAGCGGGAAAAGCTCCTACAATGAGCAGTTCTTC. Residues: CSASGKSSYNEQFF.

This clonotype showed up many times. The chain joins TRBV6-1 to TRBJ1-2; 7 positions agree with TRBD1. This CDR3 spans 16 amino acids. CDR1 is MNHNS and CDR2 is SASEGT in the germline V gene. Trimming took 5 bases from V and 6 from J; bases not matched to a gene: 15. CDR3 region: CASSSPYHRTGNGYTF. Here the CDR3 DNA reads TGTGCCAGCAGTTCACCTTACCACCGGACAGGCAATGGCTACACCTTC.

This clonotype was counted at least ten times. The chain carries TRBV29-1 and TRBJ2-1, with 12 bases fitting TRBD2. The ends lost 7 bases at V and 9 bases at J; junction bases unmatched: 10. Per the germline V gene, CDR1 is SQVTM and CDR2 is ANQGSEA. CDR3 length: 14 residues. CDR3 sequence reads: CSGGRLAGGGEQFF. CDR3 DNA sequence: TGCAGCGGTGGTCGGCTAGCGGGAGGGGGTGAGCAGTTCTTC.

The chain has TRBV5-1 and TRBJ1-1, with no clear D. Deletions cut 0 bases from V and 0 bases from J, with 6 bases between. The germline gives CDR1 SGHRS, CDR2 YFSETQ. The CDR3 consists of 14 residues. The CDR3 protein is CASSLGALNTEAFF. DNA for the CDR3: TGCGCCAGCAGCTTGGGGGCCCTGAACACTGAAGCTTTCTTT.

CDR3 in DNA: TGTGCCAGCAGTGAAGCCCCACGCCCGGGACAGGGGACTTATGGCTACACCTTC. Translation gives CASSEAPRPGQGTYGYTF. The chain carries TRBV6-1 and TRBJ1-2; TRBD1 agrees at 10 bases. The V gene end was trimmed by 0 bases and the J gene end by 5 bases; junction bases not matched to a gene: 12. The CDR3 is 18 residues long. The V gene's germline CDR1 is MNHNS and CDR2 SASEGT.

This clonotype came up a few times. One end of the junction does not line up with germline, which may come from a read error. The J gene is TRBJ2-3, the V gene TRBV7-7; 13 nucleotides align to TRBD2. CDR3 size: 17 residues. Germline assignment: CDR1 SSHAT and CDR2 FNYEAQ (reference sequence). CDR3 in DNA: TGTGCTAGCAGCCGCCCGACTAGCGGGAGGCCGGGAGATACGCAGTATTTT. The encoded protein is CASSRPTSGRPGDTQYF. Full variable domain (outside the CDR3, taken from reference TRBV7-7 and TRBJ2-3): GAGVSQSPRYKVTKRGQDVTLRCDPISSHATLYWYQQALGQGPEFLTYFNYEAQPDKSGLPSDRFSAERPEGSISTLTIQRTEQRDSAMYRCASSRPTSGRPGDTQYFGPGTRLTVL.

In this sample, this clonotype turned up many times. J is TRBJ2-5 and V is TRBV20-1, with 8 nucleotides matching TRBD1. Germline assignment: CDR1 DFQATT and CDR2 SNEGSKA (reference sequence). This CDR3 has 13 residues. Trimming cost V 4 bases and J 4 bases; bases outside gene matches: 5. CDR3 nucleotide sequence: TGCAGTGCTACGACAGGGGTTGGAGAGACCCAGTACTTC. The encoded protein is CSATTGVGETQYF.

This clonotype was counted only a few times. The V gene is TRBV28, the J gene TRBJ1-1, with 8 bases matching TRBD1. Germline CDR1 and CDR2: MDHEN and SYDVKM. This CDR3 region has 16 residues. Losses at the gene ends were 6 bases for V and 4 bases for J; bases not matched to a gene: 13. The CDR3 loop reads CASSQGQGRARTEAFF. The CDR3 nucleotides are TGTGCCAGCAGCCAAGGACAGGGCAGAGCCCGCACTGAAGCTTTCTTT.